Listed below are T cell receptor beta chains from one sample, sequenced in a study of blood T cell repertoires in COVID-19. The method was immunoSEQ multiplex PCR; TCRdb's version includes in-frame clones alone and lacks a portion of them. Of about 220,000 clones listed, approximately 80% were seen once; the top ten hold 5% to 6.5%. Specimen: peripheral blood. All receptors derive from an older woman who had recovered from COVID-19. Both conserved end residues are part of each CDR3. A D gene is named only where the DNA matches it firmly. Only some rows state a clone size, as once, few, many or a class for expanded clones.

v_gene	d_gene	abundance	j_gene	CDR3aa	CDR3nt
TRBV5-1	TRBD2	.	TRBJ2-3	CASSLGRGGQPSTDTQYF	TGCGCCAGCAGCTTGGGTCGCGGGGGGCAACCTAGCACAGATACGCAGTATTTT
TRBV11-3	.	.	TRBJ2-2	CASSLGGGANTGELFF	TGTGCCAGCAGCTTAGGAGGAGGGGCCAACACCGGGGAGCTGTTTTTT
TRBV3-1/TRBV3-2	TRBD1	once	TRBJ2-7	CASSQPGQGLIGSSYEQYF	TGTGCCAGCAGCCAACCGGGACAGGGGCTAATAGGGAGCTCCTACGAGCAGTACTTC
TRBV19	TRBD2	.	TRBJ2-1	CASSWGKRGNEQFF	TGTGCCAGTAGTTGGGGGAAGCGGGGGAATGAGCAGTTCTTC
TRBV5-1	TRBD1	.	TRBJ1-5	CASSLGTGDQPQHF	TGCGCCAGCAGCTTGGGGACAGGGGATCAGCCCCAGCATTTT
TRBV19	.	once	TRBJ2-3	CASSMGGRGSTDTQYF	TGTGCCAGTAGTATGGGCGGCAGGGGAAGCACAGATACGCAGTATTTT
TRBV4-2	.	.	TRBJ1-1	CASSQETTVNTEAFF	TGTGCCAGCAGCCAAGAAACGACAGTGAACACTGAAGCTTTCTTT
TRBV7-6	.	.	TRBJ2-5	CASSSRRSNNQETQYF	TGTGCCAGCAGCTCCCGGAGGAGCAACAACCAAGAGACCCAGTACTTC
TRBV7-6	.	.	TRBJ1-4	CASSLPPGDPNEKLFF	TGTGCCAGCAGTCTCCCCCCGGGGGATCCTAATGAAAAACTGTTTTTT
TRBV5-1	TRBD1	.	TRBJ2-2	CASTDRGDTGELFF	TGCGCCAGCACGGACAGGGGGGACACCGGGGAGCTGTTTTTT
TRBV27	.	.	TRBJ1-2	CASGRDGTNYGYTF	TGTGCCAGCGGGAGGGACGGAACTAACTATGGCTACACCTTC
TRBV19	.	.	TRBJ1-5	CASRRGDQPQHF	TGTGCCAGTAGACGGGGGGATCAGCCCCAGCATTTT
TRBV7-3	.	.	TRBJ2-2	CASSLSPQIGTGELFF	TGTGCCAGCAGCTTAAGCCCCCAAATCGGCACCGGGGAGCTGTTTTTT
TRBV5-1	.	.	TRBJ1-4	CASSSGEVSEKLFF	TGCGCCAGCAGTTCGGGGGAGGTTAGTGAAAAACTGTTTTTT
TRBV5-1	TRBD2	.	TRBJ2-1	CASSFGTSGEQFF	TGCGCCAGCAGCTTCGGGACTAGCGGGGAGCAGTTCTTC
TRBV13	.	.	TRBJ1-5	CASSLNGAGNQPQHF	TGTGCCAGCAGCTTAAATGGGGCAGGGAATCAGCCCCAGCATTTT
TRBV7-9	TRBD1	.	TRBJ2-2	CASSPRFDRGLTGELFF	TGTGCCAGCAGCCCCCGTTTCGACAGGGGTCTCACCGGGGAGCTGTTTTTT
TRBV7-9	TRBD1	.	TRBJ2-5	CASSAPTGLYPSETQYF	TGTGCCAGCAGCGCCCCGACAGGGCTCTACCCTTCGGAGACCCAGTACTTC
TRBV5-4	TRBD2	.	TRBJ2-3	CASSVSGDSTDTQYF	TGTGCCAGCAGCGTTAGCGGGGACAGCACAGATACGCAGTATTTT
TRBV7-2	TRBD1	.	TRBJ1-2	CASSSGPGQSDGYTF	TGTGCCAGCAGCTCGGGACCGGGACAGTCAGATGGCTACACCTTC
TRBV7-3	TRBD2	.	TRBJ2-5	CASSVSGGAGETQYF	TGTGCCAGCAGCGTTAGCGGGGGGGCCGGAGAGACCCAGTACTTC
TRBV6-1	.	.	TRBJ1-1	CASSEWGRPRGTEAFF	TGTGCCAGCAGTGAATGGGGGAGACCTAGGGGGACTGAAGCTTTCTTT
TRBV10-3	TRBD2	.	TRBJ2-5	CAISGTSGQETQYF	TGTGCCATCAGTGGGACTAGCGGACAAGAGACCCAGTACTTC
TRBV11-2	.	.	TRBJ2-7	CASTGGVFKQYF	TGTGCCAGCACCGGAGGGGTATTCAAGCAGTACTTC
TRBV6-5	.	.	TRBJ2-1	CASSLRGNNEQFF	TGTGCCAGCAGCCTCAGGGGTAACAATGAGCAGTTCTTC
TRBV27	.	.	TRBJ1-4	CASSLRAMSNEKLFF	TGTGCCAGCAGTTTAAGAGCCATGAGTAATGAAAAACTGTTTTTT
TRBV7-2	.	.	TRBJ2-5	CASSLGIGSGQETQYF	TGTGCCAGCAGCTTAGGTATTGGGAGCGGCCAAGAGACCCAGTACTTC
TRBV6-2/TRBV6-3	.	.	TRBJ1-1	CASSYPRHENTEAFF	TGTGCCAGCAGTTACCCGCGTCACGAAAACACTGAAGCTTTCTTT
TRBV5-1	TRBD2	.	TRBJ2-2	CASSPWTSGGASGTGELFF	TGCGCCAGCAGCCCATGGACTAGCGGGGGGGCGTCGGGCACCGGGGAGCTGTTTTTT
TRBV30	TRBD1	.	TRBJ2-7	CAWSIQDRGFYEQYF	TGTGCCTGGAGTATACAGGACAGGGGTTTCTACGAGCAGTACTTC
TRBV7-3	TRBD2	.	TRBJ2-5	CASSPGTSGGAQETQYF	TGTGCCAGCAGCCCAGGGACTAGCGGGGGGGCCCAGGAGACCCAGTACTTC
TRBV9	TRBD1	.	TRBJ1-5	CASSATGTDQPQHF	TGTGCCAGCAGCGCGACAGGGACCGATCAGCCCCAGCATTTT
TRBV12-3/TRBV12-4	.	.	TRBJ2-1	CASSFGTYNEQFF	TGTGCCAGCAGTTTCGGGACCTACAATGAGCAGTTCTTC
TRBV19	.	.	TRBJ1-4	CASSFPSANTNEKLFF	TGTGCCAGTAGCTTCCCCTCCGCGAATACTAATGAAAAACTGTTTTTT
TRBV9	TRBD1	once	TRBJ2-2	CASSERTGFGELFF	TGTGCCAGCAGCGAAAGGACAGGGTTCGGGGAGCTGTTTTTT
TRBV6-2/TRBV6-3	TRBD1	.	TRBJ1-2	CASSLDRVWGGYTF	TGTGCCAGCAGTCTCGACAGGGTCTGGGGTGGCTACACCTTC
TRBV19	.	.	TRBJ2-1	CASSTSTAYNEQFF	TGTGCCAGTAGTACCTCGACAGCATACAATGAGCAGTTCTTC
TRBV11-3	TRBD1	many	TRBJ2-2	CASSSRTGWDTGELFF	TGTGCCAGCAGCTCCCGGACAGGGTGGGACACCGGGGAGCTGTTTTTT
TRBV10-1	.	few	TRBJ2-7	CASSESREVPYEQYF	TGCGCCAGCAGTGAGTCGAGGGAGGTCCCCTACGAGCAGTACTTC
TRBV5-1	TRBD2	.	TRBJ2-7	CASSLVLAGGHGEQYF	TGCGCCAGCAGCTTGGTACTAGCGGGGGGCCACGGCGAGCAGTACTTC
TRBV4-2	TRBD1	.	TRBJ1-1	CASSLNTGVNTEAFF	TGTGCCAGCAGCCTAAACACAGGGGTGAACACTGAAGCTTTCTTT
TRBV18	TRBD1	.	TRBJ2-4	CASSPLGQGAGKNIQYF	TGTGCCAGCTCACCACTGGGACAGGGGGCTGGCAAAAACATTCAGTACTTC
TRBV5-1	TRBD1	.	TRBJ1-1	CASSLVDRENTEAFF	TGCGCCAGCAGCTTGGTAGACAGGGAAAACACTGAAGCTTTCTTT
TRBV28	TRBD1	.	TRBJ1-6	CAIKTPGQGYNSPLHF	TGTGCCATCAAAACCCCGGGACAGGGGTATAATTCACCCCTCCACTTT
TRBV4-3	TRBD1	once	TRBJ2-1	CASSTSRQGHEQFF	TGCGCCAGCAGCACCAGCCGACAGGGCCATGAGCAGTTCTTC
TRBV5-1	TRBD1	.	TRBJ1-1	CASSPEGAKKAFF	TGCGCCAGCAGCCCCGAGGGGGCGAAGAAGGCTTTCTTT
TRBV30	.	.	TRBJ1-1	CAWSVHGGWNTEAFF	TGTGCCTGGAGTGTTCACGGAGGCTGGAACACTGAAGCTTTCTTT